One sample yielded the 15 T cell receptor beta chains listed below, sequenced in a study of T cells in localized non-small cell lung cancer. Clones were read by immunoSEQ multiplex PCR, and TCRdb kept only the in-frame ones, dropping some. The profile shows roughly 39,000 clones, around 87% of them singletons. The starting material was peripheral blood, obtained before any cancer treatment. Receptors were obtained from a man aged 18 to 49 with stage I lung adenocarcinoma.

The table lists this clone with a count of one. The chain uses TRBV13 and TRBJ1-1, with TRBD1 identical over 7 bases. The germline CDR1 and CDR2 sequences are PRHDT and FYEKMQ (reference sequence). J gave up 11 bases and V 5 bases, and 17 bases lay outside the gene matches. CDR3 length equals 15 residues. Here the CDR3 reads CASSTFGEGAWYAFF. CDR3 bases: TGTGCCAGCAGCACCTTCGGGGAGGGGGCTTGGTACGCTTTCTTT.

The chain employs TRBV2 and TRBJ2-3; D call uncertain. V lost 4 bases and J lost 4, with 6 bases in between. CDR1 and CDR2 from the germline V gene are SNHLY and FYNNEI. The CDR3 spans 12 residues. CDR3 coding DNA: TGTGCCAGCAGTGTTGGCCCAGATACGCAGTATTTT. Protein sequence: CASSVGPDTQYF. Based on the CDR3 plus reference TRBV2 and TRBJ2-3, the full variable domain is EPEVTQTPSHQVTQMGQEVILRCVPISNHLYFYWYRQILGQKVEFLVSFYNNEISEKSEIFDDQFSVERPDGSNFTLKIRSTKLEDSAMYFCASSVGPDTQYFGPGTRLTVL.

V and J are TRBV5-1 and TRBJ1-1, with a tentative D call TRBD1 (5 bases). V was clipped by 6 bases and J by 2 bases, with 17 bases between them. The germline gives CDR1 SGHRS, CDR2 YFSETQ. This CDR3 comprises 15 residues. The CDR3 loop reads CASKASRDSNTEAFF. The CDR3 DNA reads TGCGCCAGCAAAGCGAGTCGCGACAGCAACACTGAAGCTTTCTTT. Complete variable domain (other parts from reference TRBV5-1 and TRBJ1-1): KAGVTQTPRYLIKTRGQQVTLSCSPISGHRSVSWYQQTPGQGLQFLFEYFSETQRNKGNFPGRFSGRQFSNSRSEMNVSTLELGDSALYLCASKASRDSNTEAFFGQGTRLTVV.

J is TRBJ1-2 and V is TRBV6-5; TRBD1 is a possible D gene (5 bases). Germline CDR1 reads MNHEY; CDR2 reads SVGAGI. The CDR3 spans 14 residues. V gave up 6 bases and J gave up 4 bases, with 15 bases separating them. The CDR3 region is CASRPTGTVYGYTF. Here the CDR3 DNA reads TGTGCCAGCAGACCTACCGGGACTGTCTATGGCTACACCTTC.

This chain connects TRBV28 to TRBJ1-6; 7 positions match TRBD1. Germline V CDR1 and CDR2: MDHEN, SYDVKM. This CDR3 has 15 amino acids. V lost 5 bases, J lost 5 bases, and 6 bases stayed unmatched. The DNA of the CDR3 is TGTGCCAGCAGTCCCGCGGGACAGAATAATTCACCCCTCCACTTT. Protein sequence: CASSPAGQNNSPLHF.

This clone was seen more than once but under ten times. The chain links TRBV6-6 to TRBJ1-4; no definite D call. This CDR3 is 15 amino acids long. Germline lookup yields CDR1 MNHNY and CDR2 SVGAGI (reference sequence). Between the trimmed V and J ends, which lost 0 bases and 4 bases, there was a span of 9 bases. The CDR3 DNA reads TGTGCCAGCAGTTACTCTCAGCGGTATAATGAAAAACTGTTTTTT. This sequence encodes CASSYSQRYNEKLFF.

The CDR3 bases are TGTGCCAGTAGTATTGAGACAGGGGGCGTCATCGCCTATGGCTACACCTTC. Amino acid sequence: CASSIETGGVIAYGYTF. The rearrangement joins TRBV19 to TRBJ1-2; 10 bases align to TRBD1. The CDR3 totals 17 residues. Germline V gene sequence: CDR1 LNHDA, CDR2 SQIVND (reference sequence). With 3 bases clipped from V and 4 bases from J, the junction kept 11 bases outside the gene matches.

V is TRBV25-1 and J is TRBJ1-6; TRBD1 agrees at 8 bases. V lost 4 bases and J lost 9; bases outside the gene matches: 2. This CDR3 spans 13 amino acids. The germline V gene encodes CDR1 MGHDK and CDR2 SYGVNS. CDR3 sequence reads: CASSVTGVSPLHF. DNA for the CDR3: TGTGCCAGCAGTGTGACAGGGGTTTCACCCCTCCACTTT.

CDR3 DNA: TGTGCCAGCAGTTCCGGGACAGGGAACACTGAAGCTTTCTTT. It translates to CASSSGTGNTEAFF. This chain connects TRBV2 to TRBJ1-1; TRBD1 aligns across 8 bases. V lost 5 bases to trimming and J lost 1 base; unmatched junction nucleotides: 3. Looked up from germline, CDR1 is SNHLY and CDR2 is FYNNEI. CDR3 length equals 14 residues.

The chain combines TRBV5-1 with TRBJ1-2; maybe TRBD1 (5 bases). This CDR3 has 15 amino acids. Germline CDR1 reads SGHRS; CDR2 reads YFSETQ. The V end was cut by 6 bases, the J end by 6 bases, with 21 bases between. The CDR3 coding sequence is TGCGCCAGCAACTTAGAGCAAGGGGATTTCGATGGCTACACCTTC. This translates into CASNLEQGDFDGYTF.

The genes are TRBV5-4 and TRBJ1-6; no clear D. CDR1 and CDR2 from the germline V gene are SGHNT and YYREEE (reference sequence). The V end was cut by 0 bases, the J end by 5 bases, with 9 bases between. This CDR3 is built from 15 residues. CDR3 DNA sequence: TGTGCCAGCAGCTTGGAGGGTTCCCATAATTCACCCCTCCACTTT. Protein: CASSLEGSHNSPLHF.

This chain joins TRBV7-2 and TRBJ1-2; D gene ambiguous. The germline V gene encodes CDR1 SGHTA and CDR2 FQGNSA. The length of the CDR3 is 14 residues. Trimming left V 3 bases short and J 1 base short, with 9 bases between. The DNA of the CDR3 is TGTGCCAGCAGCTTCGGGCCGCTTAACTATGGCTACACCTTC. Translation: CASSFGPLNYGYTF.

The chain carries TRBV29-1 and TRBJ1-5; tentatively, D is TRBD1 (6 bases). CDR3 length equals 13 residues. V dropped 4 bases and J dropped 3 bases, with 10 bases sitting between them. CDR1 is SQVTM and CDR2 is ANQGSEA in the germline V gene. CDR3 protein: CSVGTGFNQPQHF. As DNA, the CDR3 is TGCAGCGTTGGAACAGGGTTCAATCAGCCCCAGCATTTT.

This chain links TRBV7-8 with TRBJ2-3; no clear D. With 8 bases removed from V and 0 bases from J, the gap between germline ends came to 15 bases. Germline lookup yields CDR1 SGHVS and CDR2 FQNEAQ. The CDR3 extends over 15 amino acids. CDR3 coding DNA: TGTGCCAGCCAAGTTTTCCCCACTAGCACAGATACGCAGTATTTT. Its protein product is CASQVFPTSTDTQYF.

Note on this clone: A junction boundary mismatches the germline segment, possibly from a read error. The chain joins TRBV5-1 to TRBJ2-1; D not resolved. The CDR3 runs 13 residues. Germline CDR1 reads SGHRS; CDR2 reads YFSETQ. Here the CDR3 DNA reads TGCGCCAGCAGTCCCGCCCCTTACACTGAGCAGTTCTTC. It specifies CASSPAPYTEQFF.